The entry that follows covers one TCR beta chain sequence. Sequence at one end of the junction differs from germline and may be a read error. Data came from immunoSEQ multiplex PCR; TCRdb stores just in-frame clones and leaves some out. The table records about 84,000 clones, around 97% of them present only once. These data are taken from a study of technical replicates of blood from a handful of donors. This CDR3 has 10 residues. Germline V gene data show CDR1 as MNHEY and CDR2 as SVGAGI. J is TRBJ2-1 and V is TRBV6-5, with D unclear. The TCR sequence derives from a human donor in good health. The specimen was T cells isolated from PBMCs. The CDR3 is CASGTYDQFF. CDR3 DNA: TGTGCCAGCGGTACCTATGATCAGTTCTTC.